The 23 T cell receptor beta chains below were found in one sample sequenced in a study of T cell responses to AZD1222 COVID-19 vaccine. Measured with immunoSEQ multiplex PCR; TCRdb has only the in-frame clones, and not every one. The repertoire holds tens of thousands of clones, with around 87% as singletons. The source was peripheral blood, collected on day 0 of AZD1222 vaccination. These receptors all come from an adult in good health.

V usage is TRBV20-1 and J usage is TRBJ2-7; D not resolved. Trimming left V 7 bases short and J 3 bases short, with 7 bases between. The CDR3 sequence is 10 residues long. Germline V CDR1 and CDR2: DFQATT, SNEGSKA (reference sequence). The CDR3 loop reads CSVGSYEQYF. In nucleotides, the CDR3 is TGCAGTGTGGGTAGCTACGAGCAGTACTTC.

The chain has TRBV3-1 (or the pseudogene TRBV3-2) and TRBJ2-7; D might be TRBD1 or TRBD2, each matching 5 bases. CDR1 and CDR2 from the germline V gene are LGHDT and YNNKEL (reference sequence). The CDR3 consists of 14 residues. The V end was cut by 0 bases, the J end by 0 bases, with 6 bases between. This chain's CDR3 is CASSQDGGSYEQYF. The CDR3 DNA reads TGTGCCAGCAGCCAAGATGGGGGCTCCTACGAGCAGTACTTC.

The chain combines TRBV24-1 with TRBJ2-3, with 7 bases matching TRBD1. The CDR3 has 16 residues. Germline CDR1 is KGHDR and CDR2 is SFDVKD. V lost 3 bases and J lost 0; bases outside the gene matches: 5. CDR3 amino acids: CATSDTGTASTDTQYF. The CDR3 nucleotides read TGTGCCACCAGTGATACCGGGACAGCTAGCACAGATACGCAGTATTTT.

The V and J genes are TRBV30 and TRBJ2-2; the D gene could be TRBD1 or TRBD2 (6 bases each). Germline loops: CDR1 GTSNPN, CDR2 SVGIG (reference sequence). V was pared by 7 bases and J by 3 bases, with 15 bases between. This CDR3 has 14 amino acids. The CDR3 loop reads CAFSPGEDTGELFF. Written as DNA, the CDR3 is TGTGCCTTCTCCCCAGGGGAGGACACCGGGGAGCTGTTTTTT.

This chain uses TRBV2 with TRBJ1-2, with D perhaps matching TRBD1 (5 bases). The CDR3 consists of 14 residues. The ends were cut back, 5 bases at V and 5 bases at J, with 15 bases in the middle. Per the germline V gene, CDR1 is SNHLY and CDR2 is FYNNEI. CDR3 protein: CASSRQGEEYGYTF. The CDR3, as DNA: TGTGCCAGCAGTAGGCAGGGCGAGGAATATGGCTACACCTTC.

This rearrangement joins TRBV28 to TRBJ2-3, with a weak D call TRBD1 (5 bases). V lost 7 bases, J lost 2 bases, and 19 bases lay in between. The CDR3 is made up of 16 amino acids. The germline V gene has CDR1 MDHEN and CDR2 SYDVKM. CDR3 coding DNA: TGTGCCAGCATCCCCGCTCAGGGATACCACACAGATACGCAGTATTTT. Encoded protein: CASIPAQGYHTDTQYF.

The count of this clone is one. CDR3 residues: CASSPTRNEQFF. The CDR3 bases are TGTGCCAGCAGCCCCACTAGGAATGAGCAGTTCTTC. V and J are TRBV9 and TRBJ2-1; weak D call: TRBD2 (5 bases). Germline assignment: CDR1 SGDLS and CDR2 YYNGEE. V lost 4 bases and J lost 7, with 9 bases in between. The CDR3 is 12 residues long. Supplemented by reference TRBV9 and TRBJ2-1, the full variable domain reads DSGVTQTPKHLITATGQRVTLRCSPRSGDLSVYWYQQSLDQGLQFLIQYYNGEERAKGNILERFSAQQFPDLHSELNLSSLELGDSALYFCASSPTRNEQFFGPGTRLTVL.

The V call is TRBV19, the J call TRBJ1-1; TRBD1 matches at 9 bases. After removal of 7 bases from V and 4 bases from J, the junction contained 4 bases not matched to a gene. CDR1 is LNHDA and CDR2 is SQIVND in the germline V gene (reference sequence). This CDR3 region has 13 residues. This chain's CDR3 is CASTVDRGTEAFF. The CDR3 DNA reads TGTGCCAGTACCGTGGACAGGGGCACTGAAGCTTTCTTT. Using reference TRBV19 and TRBJ1-1 for the parts outside the CDR3, the full variable domain is DGGITQSPKYLFRKEGQNVTLSCEQNLNHDAMYWYRQDPGQGLRLIYYSQIVNDFQKGDIAEGYSVSREKKESFPLTVTSAQKNPTAFYLCASTVDRGTEAFFGQGTRLTVV.

V and J are TRBV30 and TRBJ1-2, with 11 nucleotides matching TRBD1. This CDR3 is built from 15 residues. Trimming cost V 1 base and J 5 bases; bases outside gene matches: 6. The germline CDR1 and CDR2 sequences are GTSNPN and SVGIG (reference sequence). The CDR3 reads CAWSGGTGGAYGYTF. CDR3 nucleotides: TGTGCCTGGAGTGGTGGGACAGGGGGTGCTTATGGCTACACCTTC.

The genes are TRBV12-3 or TRBV12-4 and TRBJ1-2; no reliable D call. The CDR3 loop spans 12 amino acids. Trimming shortened V by 6 bases and J by 10 bases, and 15 bases separated the two germline ends. CDR3 in amino acids: CASSTWPGSYTF. The CDR3 nucleotides read TGTGCCAGCAGCACTTGGCCGGGTTCCTACACCTTC.

CDR3: CASSYRETQYF. CDR3 in DNA: TGTGCCAGCAGTTACCGAGAGACCCAGTACTTC. This rearrangement joins TRBV6-5 to TRBJ2-5; D is unclear. Germline assignment: CDR1 MNHEY and CDR2 SVGAGI. CDR3 length: 11 residues. The ends were cut back, 2 bases at V and 4 bases at J, with 2 bases in the middle.

The rearrangement links TRBV3-1 (or the pseudogene TRBV3-2) to TRBJ2-3; 8 nucleotides line up with TRBD1. V shed 5 bases and J 4 bases; nucleotides not matched to a gene: 2. This CDR3 has 13 residues. CDR1 and CDR2 from the germline V gene are LGHDT and YNNKEL (reference sequence). The CDR3 reads CASSRQGPDTQYF. As DNA, the CDR3 is TGTGCCAGCAGCAGACAGGGGCCAGATACGCAGTATTTT.

The sample holds a few counts of this clone. CDR3 in DNA: TGTGCCAGCAGGACGGGACTTACCCCCTCAGAGACCCAGTACTTC. It specifies CASRTGLTPSETQYF. V and J are TRBV7-9 and TRBJ2-5; the D gene is possibly TRBD2 (6 bases). The CDR3 runs to 15 residues. The germline V and J ends were trimmed by 6 bases and 4 bases, with 18 bases remaining between them. CDR1 SEHNR and CDR2 FQNEAQ come from the germline V gene (reference sequence).

This chain uses TRBV15 with TRBJ1-2, with a tentative D call TRBD1 (6 bases). The CDR3 runs 18 residues. V was cut by 0 bases and J by 3 bases, with 20 bases left in between. The germline CDR1 and CDR2 sequences are LNHNV and YYDKDF (reference sequence). The CDR3 loop is CATSRDPGAREYDYGYTF. CDR3 nucleotides: TGTGCCACCAGCAGAGATCCGGGGGCGCGGGAATATGACTATGGCTACACCTTC.

CDR3 bases: TGTGCCAGCAGGGGACAGGTTGAGGGCTACACCTTC. Translation: CASRGQVEGYTF. The V call is TRBV6-5, the J call TRBJ1-2; 8 positions agree with TRBD1. The CDR3 is 12 amino acids. Germline V CDR1 and CDR2: MNHEY, SVGAGI. J was trimmed by 8 bases and V by 6 bases; bases with no gene match: 5.

This chain links TRBV7-8 with TRBJ2-1; 7 positions match TRBD1. The J segment lost 5 bases and the V segment lost 2 bases, leaving 3 bases of the junction unmatched. This CDR3 contains 14 residues. Germline CDR1 is SGHVS and CDR2 is FQNEAQ. This CDR3 reads CASSLYGTDNEQFF. The CDR3, as DNA: TGTGCCAGCAGCTTATACGGGACAGACAATGAGCAGTTCTTC.

This clone showed up just a few times. In the same sample, other DNA sequences code for this CDR3. The rearrangement joins TRBV5-1 to TRBJ1-2; D may be TRBD1 (5 bases). This CDR3 comprises 13 residues. Trimming cost V 2 bases and J 2 bases, with 7 bases left between them. Germline V lookup: CDR1 SGHRS, CDR2 YFSETQ. The CDR3 protein is CASSLDRNYGYTF. Written as DNA, the CDR3 is TGCGCCAGCAGCTTAGACAGAAACTATGGCTACACCTTC.

This clone was seen a handful of times. The chain couples TRBV25-1 to TRBJ2-2, with D uncertain. This CDR3 region has 15 residues. CDR1 is MGHDK, CDR2 SYGVNS, per germline. V shed 4 bases and J shed 5 bases, with 14 bases lying between them. DNA for the CDR3: TGTGCCAGCAGTGCCCCATTCGGCACGACCGGGGAGCTGTTTTTT. This encodes CASSAPFGTTGELFF.

The chain carries TRBV28 and TRBJ2-3; D perhaps matches TRBD2 (7 bases). The CDR3 spans 15 residues. Trimming took off 1 base at V and 6 bases at J, with 14 bases between the two ends. Germline CDR1 MDHEN, CDR2 SYDVKM. The CDR3 DNA reads as TGTGCCAGCAGTTTATTGGGGGGGGCGGTGGATACGCAGTATTTT. It encodes CASSLLGGAVDTQYF.

The chain joins TRBV19 to TRBJ1-6; D gene uncertain. V was pared by 4 bases and J by 9 bases, with 22 bases between. The CDR3 sequence is 17 residues long. CDR1 is LNHDA, CDR2 SQIVND, per germline (reference sequence). The chain's CDR3 is CASSTGILGNFGSPLHF. The CDR3 DNA sequence: TGTGCCAGTAGTACCGGGATTCTAGGGAATTTTGGTTCACCCCTCCACTTT.

The chain links TRBV7-2 to TRBJ2-7; D is undetermined. This CDR3 contains 12 residues. Between the trimmed V and J ends, which lost 5 bases and 5 bases, there was a span of 10 bases. Germline CDR1 and CDR2: SGHTA and FQGNSA. CDR3 sequence: CASSPAEHEQYF. The DNA of the CDR3 is TGTGCCAGCAGCCCGGCGGAACACGAGCAGTACTTC.

The V gene is TRBV6-6, the J gene TRBJ2-3, with D possibly matching TRBD1 (6 bases). Deletions cut 0 bases from V and 4 bases from J, with 11 bases between. The germline gives CDR1 MNHNY, CDR2 SVGAGI (reference sequence). CDR3 length equals 15 residues. Here the CDR3 reads CASSYSKKGADTQYF. CDR3 nucleotides: TGTGCCAGCAGTTACTCGAAGAAGGGGGCAGATACGCAGTATTTT.

This clone is judged medium-sized. V usage is TRBV5-4 and J usage is TRBJ2-5; D is uncertain. The CDR3 totals 14 residues. The V gene lost 1 base and the J gene lost 0 bases, with 7 bases spanning the gap. Germline V gene sequence: CDR1 SGHNT, CDR2 YYREEE (reference sequence). The CDR3 nucleotides read TGTGCCAGCAGCTTGAGTCTAAACCAAGAGACCCAGTACTTC. Translated: CASSLSLNQETQYF.